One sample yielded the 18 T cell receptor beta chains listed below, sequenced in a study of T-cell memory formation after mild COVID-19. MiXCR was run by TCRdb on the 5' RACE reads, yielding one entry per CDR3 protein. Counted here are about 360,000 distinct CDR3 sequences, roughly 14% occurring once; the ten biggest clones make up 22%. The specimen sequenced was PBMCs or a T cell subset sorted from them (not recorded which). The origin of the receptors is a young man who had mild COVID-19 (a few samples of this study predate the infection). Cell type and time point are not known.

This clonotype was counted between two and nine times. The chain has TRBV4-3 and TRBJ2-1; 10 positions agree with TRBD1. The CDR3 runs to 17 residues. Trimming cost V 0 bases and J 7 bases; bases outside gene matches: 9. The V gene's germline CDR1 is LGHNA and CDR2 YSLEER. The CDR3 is CASSQDLRTGGRNEQFF. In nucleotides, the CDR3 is TGCGCCAGCAGCCAAGATCTACGGACAGGGGGGAGAAATGAGCAGTTCTTC.

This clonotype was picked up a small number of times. The CDR3 reads CASSQAVGGTDTQYF. DNA of the CDR3: TGCGCCAGCAGCCAAGCTGTGGGGGGCACAGATACGCAGTATTTT. The chain has TRBV4-1 and TRBJ2-3; D possibly matches TRBD1 or TRBD2 (5 bases each). V was trimmed by 1 base and J by 1 base, leaving 9 bases between them. Per germline, CDR1 MGHRA and CDR2 YSYEKL. This CDR3 is 15 amino acids long.

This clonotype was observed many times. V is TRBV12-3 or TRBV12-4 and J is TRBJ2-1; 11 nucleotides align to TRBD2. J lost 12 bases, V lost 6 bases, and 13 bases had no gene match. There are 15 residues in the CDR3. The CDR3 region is CASRATGTSGQGQFF. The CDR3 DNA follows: TGTGCCAGCAGGGCAACCGGGACTAGCGGCCAAGGGCAGTTCTTC.

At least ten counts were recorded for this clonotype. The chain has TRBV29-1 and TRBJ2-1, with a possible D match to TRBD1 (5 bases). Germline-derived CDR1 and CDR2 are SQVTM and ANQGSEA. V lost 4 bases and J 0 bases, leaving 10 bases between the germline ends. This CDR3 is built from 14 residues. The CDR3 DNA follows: TGCAGCGTTGTTGGAACAGGCTCCTACAATGAGCAGTTCTTC. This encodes CSVVGTGSYNEQFF.

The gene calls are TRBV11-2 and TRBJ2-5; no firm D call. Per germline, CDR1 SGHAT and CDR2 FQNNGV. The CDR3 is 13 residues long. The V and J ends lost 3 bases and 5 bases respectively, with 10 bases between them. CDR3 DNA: TGTGCCAGCAGCTTCTGGGTAGGGGAGACCCAGTACTTC. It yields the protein CASSFWVGETQYF.

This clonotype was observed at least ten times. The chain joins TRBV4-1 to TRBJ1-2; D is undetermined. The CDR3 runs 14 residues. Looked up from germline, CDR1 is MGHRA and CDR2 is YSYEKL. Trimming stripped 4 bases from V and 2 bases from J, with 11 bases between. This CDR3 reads CASSRDPGNYGYTF. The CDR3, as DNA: TGCGCCAGCAGCCGAGATCCGGGCAACTATGGCTACACCTTC.

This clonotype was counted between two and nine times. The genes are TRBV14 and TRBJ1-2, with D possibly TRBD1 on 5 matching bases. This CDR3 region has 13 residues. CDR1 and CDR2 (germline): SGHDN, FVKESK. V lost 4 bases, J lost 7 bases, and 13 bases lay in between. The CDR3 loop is CASSLSRELGYTF. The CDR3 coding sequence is TGTGCCAGCAGCCTGTCCAGGGAGCTTGGCTACACCTTC.

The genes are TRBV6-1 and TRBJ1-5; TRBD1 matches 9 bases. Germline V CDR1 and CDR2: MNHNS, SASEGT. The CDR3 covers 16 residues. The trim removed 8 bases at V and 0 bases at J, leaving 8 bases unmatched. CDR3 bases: TGTGCCAGCGGAACAGGGGGCGTCTATAGCAATCAGCCCCAGCATTTT. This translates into CASGTGGVYSNQPQHF.

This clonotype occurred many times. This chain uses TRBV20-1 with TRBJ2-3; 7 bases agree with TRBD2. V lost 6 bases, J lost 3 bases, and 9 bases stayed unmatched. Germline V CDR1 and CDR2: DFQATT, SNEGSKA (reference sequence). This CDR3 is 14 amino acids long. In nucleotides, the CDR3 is TGCAGTGCAACCGGGACTACTGTAACAGATACGCAGTATTTT. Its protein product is CSATGTTVTDTQYF.

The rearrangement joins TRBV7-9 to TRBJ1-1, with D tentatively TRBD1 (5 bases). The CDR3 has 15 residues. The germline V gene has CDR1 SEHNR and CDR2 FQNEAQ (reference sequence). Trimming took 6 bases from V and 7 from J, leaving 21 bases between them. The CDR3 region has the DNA TGTGCCAGCAGGCCTGTGGAGACAGATGGCCTTGAAGCTTTCTTT. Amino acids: CASRPVETDGLEAFF.

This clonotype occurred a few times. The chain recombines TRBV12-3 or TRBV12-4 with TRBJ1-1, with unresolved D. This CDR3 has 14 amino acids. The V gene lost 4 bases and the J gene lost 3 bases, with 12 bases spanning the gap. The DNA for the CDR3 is TGTGCCAGCAGTTCCGACCCACTGGACACTGAAGCTTTCTTT. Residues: CASSSDPLDTEAFF.

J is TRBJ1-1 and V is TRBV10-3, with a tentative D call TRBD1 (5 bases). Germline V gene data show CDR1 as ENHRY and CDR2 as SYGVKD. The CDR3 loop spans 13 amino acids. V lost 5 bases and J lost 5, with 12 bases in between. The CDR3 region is CAISKQEGTEAFF. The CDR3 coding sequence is TGTGCCATCAGTAAACAGGAGGGGACTGAAGCTTTCTTT.

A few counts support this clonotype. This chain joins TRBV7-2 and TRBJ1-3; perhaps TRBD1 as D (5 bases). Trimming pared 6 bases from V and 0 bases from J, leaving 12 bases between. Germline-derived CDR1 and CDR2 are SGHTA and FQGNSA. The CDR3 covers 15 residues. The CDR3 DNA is TGTGCCAGCAGGCCTCCGGGGACCTCTGGAAACACCATATATTTT. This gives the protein CASRPPGTSGNTIYF.

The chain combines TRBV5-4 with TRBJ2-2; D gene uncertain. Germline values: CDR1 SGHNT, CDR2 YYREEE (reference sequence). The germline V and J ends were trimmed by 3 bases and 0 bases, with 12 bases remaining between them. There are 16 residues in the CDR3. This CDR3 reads CASSSGRLANTGELFF. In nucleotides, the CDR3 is TGTGCCAGCAGCTCCGGACGGCTAGCGAACACCGGGGAGCTGTTTTTT.

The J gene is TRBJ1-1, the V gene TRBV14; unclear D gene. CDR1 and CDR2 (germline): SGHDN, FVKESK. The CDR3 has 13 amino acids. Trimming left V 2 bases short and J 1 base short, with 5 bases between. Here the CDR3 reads CASSQQANTEAFF. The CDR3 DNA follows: TGTGCCAGCAGCCAACAAGCGAACACTGAAGCTTTCTTT.

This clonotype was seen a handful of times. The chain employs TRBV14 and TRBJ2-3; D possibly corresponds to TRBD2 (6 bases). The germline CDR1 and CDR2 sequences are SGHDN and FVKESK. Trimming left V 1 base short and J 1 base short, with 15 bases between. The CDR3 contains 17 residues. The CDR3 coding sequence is TGTGCCAGCAGCCAAGCGTCGCGGGGTTGGGGCACAGATACGCAGTATTTT. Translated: CASSQASRGWGTDTQYF.

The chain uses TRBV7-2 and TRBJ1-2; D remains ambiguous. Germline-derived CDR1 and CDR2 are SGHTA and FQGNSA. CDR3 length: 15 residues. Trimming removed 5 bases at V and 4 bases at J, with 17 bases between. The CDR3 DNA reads TGTGCCAGCAGCCTTTCATTGGGAACATTCTATGGCTACACCTTC. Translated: CASSLSLGTFYGYTF.

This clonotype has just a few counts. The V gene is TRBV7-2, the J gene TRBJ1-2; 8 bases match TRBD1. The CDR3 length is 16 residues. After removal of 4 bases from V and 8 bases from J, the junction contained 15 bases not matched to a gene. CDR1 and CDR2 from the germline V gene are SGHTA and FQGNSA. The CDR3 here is CASSSPHPGQARGYTF. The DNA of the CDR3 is TGTGCCAGCAGCTCCCCTCATCCGGGACAGGCGAGGGGCTACACCTTC. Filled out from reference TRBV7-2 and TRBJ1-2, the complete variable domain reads GAGVSQSPSNKVTEKGKDVELRCDPISGHTALYWYRQSLGQGLEFLIYFQGNSAPDKSGLPSDRFSAERTGGSVSTLTIQRTQQEDSAVYLCASSSPHPGQARGYTFGSGTRLTVV.